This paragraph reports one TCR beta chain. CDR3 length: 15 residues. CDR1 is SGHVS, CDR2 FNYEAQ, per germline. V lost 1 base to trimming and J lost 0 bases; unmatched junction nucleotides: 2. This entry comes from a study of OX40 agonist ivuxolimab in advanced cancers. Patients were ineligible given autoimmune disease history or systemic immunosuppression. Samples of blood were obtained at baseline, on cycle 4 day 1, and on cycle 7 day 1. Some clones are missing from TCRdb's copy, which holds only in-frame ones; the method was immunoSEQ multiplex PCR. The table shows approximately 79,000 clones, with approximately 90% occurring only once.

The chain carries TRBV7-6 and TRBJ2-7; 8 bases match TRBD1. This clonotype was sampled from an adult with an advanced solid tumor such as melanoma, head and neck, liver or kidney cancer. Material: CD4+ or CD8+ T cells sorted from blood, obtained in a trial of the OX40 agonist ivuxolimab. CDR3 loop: CASSLGQGSSYEQYF. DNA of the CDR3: TGTGCCAGCAGCTTAGGACAGGGGAGCTCCTACGAGCAGTACTTC. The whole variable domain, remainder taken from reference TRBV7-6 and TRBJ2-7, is GAGVSQSPRYKVTKRGQDVALRCDPISGHVSLYWYRQALGQGPEFLTYFNYEAQQDKSGLPNDRFSAERPEGSISTLTIQRTEQRDSAMYRCASSLGQGSSYEQYFGPGTRLTVT.